A selection of T cell receptor beta chains follows, all from one sample in a study of OX40 agonist ivuxolimab in advanced cancers. The protocol was immunoSEQ multiplex PCR, while the TCRdb copy is restricted to in-frame clones and leaves out a portion. The table has 130,000 or so clones, 90% seen once. The sequencing here drew on CD4+ or CD8+ T cells sorted from blood, taken in a trial of the OX40 agonist ivuxolimab. The receptors were sampled from an adult with an advanced solid tumor such as melanoma, head and neck, liver or kidney cancer. Each CDR3 is given with its conserved first and last residue. The order of the fields is D gene, J gene, clone size, V gene, CDR3 DNA, CDR3 protein. A D gene is named only where the DNA matches it firmly. The listing skips clone size in some rows; elsewhere it reads once, few, many or a size class.

TRBD2,TRBJ2-5,NA,TRBV7-2,TGTGCCAGCAGCCCAGGACTAGCTGCTAAAGAGACCCAGTACTTC,CASSPGLAAKETQYF
NA,TRBJ1-5,NA,TRBV5-1,TGCGCCAGCAGCTCGACAGGAGATAGCAATCAGCCCCAGCATTTT,CASSSTGDSNQPQHF
TRBD1,TRBJ2-7,NA,TRBV6-5,TGTGCCAGCAGTTACGGGACAGGCTACGAGCAGTACTTC,CASSYGTGYEQYF
TRBD2,TRBJ2-3,NA,TRBV9,TGTGCCAGCAGAAAGGGACTAGTAGGCACAGATACGCAGTATTTT,CASRKGLVGTDTQYF
TRBD1,TRBJ2-7,NA,TRBV9,TGTGCCAGCAGCGTAGGGGGACAGGGGGCTCTCGAGCAGTACTTC,CASSVGGQGALEQYF
TRBD2,TRBJ2-5,NA,TRBV7-7,TGTGCTAGCAGCCTAGGCGGACTAGCGGGATTGGCTAGGGAGACCCAGTACTTC,CASSLGGLAGLARETQYF
NA,TRBJ2-7,NA,TRBV29-1,TGCAGCGTTGAACAGGGTCTCTACGAGCAGTACTTC,CSVEQGLYEQYF
NA,TRBJ1-4,NA,TRBV25-1,TGTGCCAGCAGTCGGGCGGGCTGGGATGAAAAACTGTTTTTT,CASSRAGWDEKLFF
NA,TRBJ1-2,NA,TRBV28,TGTGCCAGCAGGGGGCAGGGTAACTATGGCTACACCTTC,CASRGQGNYGYTF
NA,TRBJ2-7,NA,TRBV5-4,TGTGCCAGCAGCTTGGAAGTCAGATTGAGCGAGCAGTACTTC,CASSLEVRLSEQYF
TRBD1,TRBJ2-2,NA,TRBV7-9,TGTGCCAGCAGCCGGACAGGGAACACCGGGGAGCTGTTTTTT,CASSRTGNTGELFF
TRBD1,TRBJ1-5,NA,TRBV6-1,TGTGCCAGCAGTGGAGACAGGGGGCGCGAGCCCCAGCATTTT,CASSGDRGREPQHF
NA,TRBJ2-1,NA,TRBV10-3,TGTGCCATCAGTGAGTTGGGACTGCAACGATCCAGTAATGAGCAGTTCTTC,CAISELGLQRSSNEQFF
NA,TRBJ1-5,once,TRBV19,TGTGCCAGTAGTATAGGGAGTCCCTGGCCCCAGCATTTT,CASSIGSPWPQHF
NA,TRBJ2-1,NA,TRBV6-6,TGTGCCGCAAGGGTCGGGCCTCAGTACAATGAGCAGTTCTTC,CAARVGPQYNEQFF
NA,TRBJ2-1,NA,TRBV11-1,TGTGCCAGCAGCGGAAACTGGAGCTCCTACAATGAGCAGTTCTTC,CASSGNWSSYNEQFF
TRBD2,TRBJ2-1,NA,TRBV9,TGTGCCAGCAGCGTAGCAGCGGGAGGGTTGAATGAGCAGTTCTTC,CASSVAAGGLNEQFF
NA,TRBJ1-5,NA,TRBV15,TGTGCCACCAGCAGAAAGGGGGAGGGCAATCAGCCCCAGCATTTT,CATSRKGEGNQPQHF
NA,TRBJ2-5,NA,TRBV27,TGTGCCAGCAGTTTAAGAACAGGTTACCAAGAGACCCAGTACTTC,CASSLRTGYQETQYF
NA,TRBJ2-2,NA,TRBV7-9,TGTGCCAGCAGCTTACAGGGGCCGAACACCGGGGAGCTGTTTTTT,CASSLQGPNTGELFF
NA,TRBJ1-1,NA,TRBV5-6,TGTGCCAGCAGCTTGGTCTCTGTGGATTTCACTGAAGCTTTCTTT,CASSLVSVDFTEAFF
TRBD1,TRBJ2-7,once,TRBV28,TGTGCCAGCAGGACCTCCTCCGGGACAGAGTACGAGCAGTACTTC,CASRTSSGTEYEQYF